What follows are 27 T cell receptor beta chains derived from one specimen sequenced in a study of CD8+CD57+ T cells in acquired aplastic anemia. It was patients with CD8+CD57+ cell expansion by flow cytometry who were chosen for sequencing. According to the study, genomic DNA was the template for TCR beta VDJ and CDR3 profiling. TCRdb independently ran MiXCR on the reads; one entry per CDR3 protein. The profile covers under 200,000 distinct CDR3 sequences, with roughly 48% appearing a single time and roughly 30% taken by the ten largest. The sample comprised sorted CD4+, CD8+, or CD8+CD57+ T cells (not recorded which) from PBMCs. Receptors originate from a human donor with aplastic anemia.

This chain connects TRBV5-1 to TRBJ2-5; D not resolved. CDR3 length: 15 residues. The germline gives CDR1 SGHRS, CDR2 YFSETQ. Trimming removed 1 base at V and 0 bases at J, with 10 bases between. CDR3 sequence: CASSLYGQYQETQYF. The CDR3, as DNA: TGCGCCAGCAGCTTGTATGGGCAGTACCAAGAGACCCAGTACTTC.

V usage is TRBV19 and J usage is TRBJ2-7; D is unresolved. The CDR3 runs to 11 residues. Germline CDR1 reads LNHDA; CDR2 reads SQIVND (reference sequence). With 2 bases removed from V and 5 bases from J, the gap between germline ends came to 4 bases. The CDR3 coding sequence is TGTGCCAGTAGTATAAGCGACGAGCAGTACTTC. It is translated as CASSISDEQYF.

CDR3 region: CASSIIPGQGAYEQYF. The DNA of the CDR3 is TGCGCCAGCAGCATAATCCCGGGACAGGGGGCCTACGAGCAGTACTTC. V gene TRBV5-1 combines with J gene TRBJ2-7, with 11 bases identical to TRBD1. Germline V gives CDR1 SGHRS, CDR2 YFSETQ. The CDR3 covers 16 residues. Trimming took 4 bases from V and 2 from J; bases not matched to a gene: 8. The entire variable domain, with the rest obtained from reference TRBV5-1 and TRBJ2-7, is as follows: KAGVTQTPRYLIKTRGQQVTLSCSPISGHRSVSWYQQTPGQGLQFLFEYFSETQRNKGNFPGRFSGRQFSNSRSEMNVSTLELGDSALYLCASSIIPGQGAYEQYFGPGTRLTVT.

This chain uses TRBV20-1 with TRBJ1-5, with D possibly TRBD1 on 5 matching bases. CDR1 and CDR2 (germline): DFQATT, SNEGSKA (reference sequence). This CDR3 is built from 13 residues. The ends were cut back, 6 bases at V and 1 base at J, with 10 bases in the middle. CDR3 sequence reads: CSAGTNSNQPQHF. The DNA of the CDR3 is TGCAGTGCCGGGACTAACAGCAATCAGCCCCAGCATTTT.

This clonotype was seen at least ten times. V is TRBV7-6 and J is TRBJ2-1; TRBD2 matches at 13 bases. V shed 5 bases and J 7 bases; nucleotides not matched to a gene: 11. The CDR3 covers 17 residues. The germline CDR1 and CDR2 sequences are SGHVS and FNYEAQ. The CDR3, as DNA: TGTGCCAGCAGCCCGTGGACTAGCGGGAGTATTGGGAATGAGCAGTTCTTC. Translated: CASSPWTSGSIGNEQFF. Supplemented by reference TRBV7-6 and TRBJ2-1, the full variable domain reads GAGVSQSPRYKVTKRGQDVALRCDPISGHVSLYWYRQALGQGPEFLTYFNYEAQQDKSGLPNDRFSAERPEGSISTLTIQRTEQRDSAMYRCASSPWTSGSIGNEQFFGPGTRLTVL.

The rearrangement uses TRBV7-9 and TRBJ1-2; TRBD1 aligns across 7 bases. The CDR3 is 15 amino acids. Germline V gene lookup returns CDR1 SEHNR and CDR2 FQNEAQ (reference sequence). Trimming cost V 4 bases and J 7 bases; bases outside gene matches: 12. Here the CDR3 DNA reads TGTGCCAGCAGCTCCCCAGGGGGGGGGGCAGCTGGCTACACCTTC. This encodes CASSSPGGGAAGYTF.

This clonotype was recorded many times. The chain recombines TRBV2 with TRBJ2-3, with TRBD2 matching 15 bases. There are 17 residues in the CDR3. With 10 bases clipped from V and 2 bases from J, the junction kept 10 bases outside the gene matches. The germline gives CDR1 SNHLY, CDR2 FYNNEI. The CDR3 reads CAKRTSGRGGSTDTQYF. In DNA, the CDR3 is TGTGCCAAGAGGACTAGCGGGAGGGGGGGCTCCACAGATACGCAGTATTTT.

The chain is built from TRBV20-1 and TRBJ2-7; maybe TRBD1 (5 bases). The CDR3 is 12 residues long. Looked up from germline, CDR1 is DFQATT and CDR2 is SNEGSKA (reference sequence). V was pared by 5 bases and J by 6 bases, with 14 bases between. The CDR3 DNA is TGCAGTGCTGGGGCTTTGGGGATCGAGCAGTACTTC. It yields the protein CSAGALGIEQYF.

This clonotype occurred a few times. The chain carries TRBV18 and TRBJ1-1; unclear D gene. V lost 6 bases and J lost 7, with 12 bases in between. Per germline, CDR1 KGHSH and CDR2 LQKENI. The CDR3 has 12 amino acids. This CDR3 is CASSPDTIEAFF. The CDR3 bases are TGTGCCAGCTCCCCAGATACAATTGAAGCTTTCTTT.

V usage is TRBV7-3 and J usage is TRBJ1-1, with D possibly TRBD1 on 5 matching bases. Per germline, CDR1 SGHTA and CDR2 FQGTGA. This CDR3 has 13 residues. Trimming took 8 bases from V and 1 from J, leaving 11 bases between them. CDR3 protein: CASATQGNTEAFF. The CDR3 DNA is TGTGCCAGCGCTACGCAGGGGAACACTGAAGCTTTCTTT.

As regards this clonotype: This could be a read error, since a much larger clone is one nucleotide away. V usage is TRBV5-6 and J usage is TRBJ2-2; possible D gene TRBD2, 5 bases. The CDR3 has 14 residues. V gave up 6 bases and J gave up 6 bases, with 15 bases separating them. CDR1 is SGHDT, CDR2 YYEEEE, per germline. The CDR3 DNA reads TGTGCCAGCACCTCTGGCCCGGGGTCCGGGGAGCTGTTTTTT. Translation: CASTSGPGSGELFF.

This clonotype has ten or more counts. The rearrangement joins TRBV7-9 to TRBJ1-1; D may be TRBD1 (6 bases). V was trimmed by 4 bases and J by 5 bases, leaving 14 bases between them. The V gene's germline CDR1 is SEHNR and CDR2 FQNEAQ (reference sequence). The CDR3 extends over 14 amino acids. The CDR3 region is CASSSATGYTEAFF. The CDR3 DNA is TGTGCCAGCAGCTCAGCAACAGGGTATACTGAAGCTTTCTTT.

This clonotype has ten or more counts. V and J are TRBV24-1 and TRBJ1-2; 8 nucleotides agree with TRBD1. Germline V gene lookup returns CDR1 KGHDR and CDR2 SFDVKD. CDR3 length: 15 amino acids. Losses at the gene ends were 4 bases for V and 6 bases for J; bases not matched to a gene: 9. The CDR3 sequence: CATSDRSGGGDGYTF. CDR3 bases: TGTGCCACCAGTGACCGTTCAGGGGGCGGGGATGGCTACACCTTC.

Written as DNA, the CDR3 is TGCAGCGTTCGTACAGGGGAGAATAAGCAGTTCTTC. This codes for CSVRTGENKQFF. The V and J genes are TRBV29-1 and TRBJ2-1; TRBD1 agrees at 7 bases. Looked up from germline, CDR1 is SQVTM and CDR2 is ANQGSEA. The CDR3 spans 12 residues. J gave up 11 bases and V 5 bases, and 9 bases lay outside the gene matches.

The chain couples TRBV12-3 or TRBV12-4 to TRBJ1-1; 9 nucleotides match TRBD1. This CDR3 is built from 14 residues. V lost 6 bases and J lost 1; bases outside the gene matches: 3. CDR3 sequence (DNA): TGTGCCAGCAGCGCGGGACAGGGGAACACTGAAGCTTTCTTT. Translating gives CASSAGQGNTEAFF.

Concerning this clonotype: The junction and the germline gene differ at one end; a read error may be behind it. The rearrangement links TRBV11-3 to TRBJ2-1, with a tentative D call TRBD1 (5 bases). CDR3 length: 13 amino acids. Germline V gene lookup returns CDR1 SGHNT and CDR2 YENEEA. This CDR3 is CASSLTEYNVQFF. For the CDR3, the DNA is TGTGCCAGCAGCCTGACAGAATACAATGTGCAGTTCTTC.

The chain uses TRBV4-1 and TRBJ2-1; D is unclear. CDR1 is MGHRA, CDR2 YSYEKL, per germline. Trimming removed 7 bases at V and 0 bases at J, with 7 bases between. The length of the CDR3 is 13 residues. The CDR3 loop reads CASTPSSYNEQFF. DNA for the CDR3: TGCGCCAGCACCCCCAGCTCCTACAATGAGCAGTTCTTC.

This chain uses TRBV2 with TRBJ2-5; D may match TRBD1 or TRBD2 (5 bases each). V shed 6 bases and J shed 0 bases, with 11 bases lying between them. The CDR3 totals 14 residues. Germline values: CDR1 SNHLY, CDR2 FYNNEI. The CDR3 sequence is CASRGTAHQETQYF. In DNA, the CDR3 is TGTGCCAGCAGGGGGACCGCCCACCAAGAGACCCAGTACTTC.

The chain couples TRBV19 to TRBJ1-6, with unresolved D. With 5 bases removed from V and 7 bases from J, the gap between germline ends came to 15 bases. This CDR3 comprises 15 residues. The germline gives CDR1 LNHDA, CDR2 SQIVND (reference sequence). The CDR3 bases are TGTGCCAGTAGTTTCTTCGGGATCTTGAATTCACCCCTCCACTTT. This sequence encodes CASSFFGILNSPLHF.

This clonotype came up many times. The V call is TRBV10-2, the J call TRBJ1-3; TRBD1 matches 7 bases. The CDR3 is 13 amino acids. The trim removed 8 bases at V and 4 bases at J, leaving 5 bases unmatched. Germline V gene lookup returns CDR1 WSHSY and CDR2 SAAADI. The CDR3 bases are TGCGCCAGCGGGGACAGTACAGGAAACACCATATATTTT. Protein product: CASGDSTGNTIYF.

Concerning this clonotype: One end of the junction does not line up with germline, which may come from a read error. The chain links TRBV14 to TRBJ2-1; D gene ambiguous. CDR3 length equals 17 residues. Germline V gene lookup returns CDR1 SGHDN and CDR2 FVKESK. The CDR3 DNA follows: TGTGCCAGCAGCCCCTGGCTCACAGAGAGCTCCTACAATGAGCAGCTCTTC. Amino acid sequence: CASSPWLTESSYNEQLF.

The sample holds many counts of this clonotype. The chain is built from TRBV15 and TRBJ2-7; 9 nucleotides line up with TRBD2. V lost 4 bases, J lost 3 bases, and 4 bases stayed unmatched. The CDR3 runs 14 residues. Germline loops: CDR1 LNHNV, CDR2 YYDKDF (reference sequence). The CDR3 DNA reads as TGTGCCACCAGCATTAGCGGGAGTAGCTACGAGCAGTACTTC. It encodes CATSISGSSYEQYF.

The chain recombines TRBV29-1 with TRBJ1-1; D is uncertain. Germline CDR1 is SQVTM and CDR2 is ANQGSEA. The germline V and J ends were trimmed by 8 bases and 1 base, with 11 bases remaining between them. The CDR3 length is 12 residues. The DNA for the CDR3 is TGCAGCACACGGACGGGGAACACTGAAGCTTTCTTT. Protein: CSTRTGNTEAFF. Drawing the rest from reference TRBV29-1 and TRBJ1-1, the complete variable domain is SAVISQKPSRDICQRGTSLTIQCQVDSQVTMMFWYRQQPGQSLTLIATANQGSEATYESGFVIDKFPISRPNLTFSTLTVSNMSPEDSSIYLCSTRTGNTEAFFGQGTRLTVV.

This clonotype occurred many times. The chain links TRBV4-2 to TRBJ1-5, with D tentatively TRBD1 (5 bases). This CDR3 is built from 15 residues. Germline CDR1 LGHNA, CDR2 YNFKEQ. Trimming removed 1 base from V and 5 bases from J, with 12 bases in between. CDR3 in DNA: TGTGCCAGCAGCCAAGGCAAACTAGGGGATCAGCCCCAGCATTTT. Its protein product is CASSQGKLGDQPQHF.

There are many counts of this clonotype. J is TRBJ2-7 and V is TRBV3-1; 15 bases are shared with TRBD2. Germline assignment: CDR1 LGHDT and CDR2 YNNKEL (reference sequence). This CDR3 has 17 amino acids. The V gene end was trimmed by 4 bases and the J gene end by 6 bases; junction bases not matched to a gene: 10. As DNA, the CDR3 is TGTGCCAGCAGCCCACGGACTAGCGGGAGGGCCCTGAGCGAGCAGTACTTC. This codes for CASSPRTSGRALSEQYF.

The chain carries TRBV7-9 and TRBJ1-2; D unresolved. The V and J ends lost 7 bases and 7 bases respectively, with 10 bases between them. This CDR3 spans 11 amino acids. Germline V CDR1 and CDR2: SEHNR, FQNEAQ (reference sequence). The CDR3 DNA is TGTGCCAGCACATCGGGAGGTGGCTACACCTTC. Protein sequence: CASTSGGGYTF.

This clonotype was recorded at least ten times. The genes are TRBV24-1 and TRBJ1-1; D unclear. The V gene's germline CDR1 is KGHDR and CDR2 SFDVKD. V lost 4 bases and J lost 5, with 7 bases in between. The CDR3 is 12 residues long. The chain's CDR3 is CATSEGGTEAFF. CDR3 nucleotides: TGTGCCACCAGTGAAGGCGGGACTGAAGCTTTCTTT.